Sequencing of this T cell receptor (beta chain) was carried out in a study of T cells in Graves' hyperthyroidism and ophthalmopathy. Overall study results and limits: From stable hyperthyroidism, ophthalmopathy was set apart by a 13 V-J model. In validation, the model predicted ophthalmopathy. These predictions came a median about 6.5 months before onset. In the blood, most expanded thyroid clonotypes above 0.001 appeared as well.

Amplification of TCR beta CDR3 regions was performed using RNA transcripts as template. RT-PCR in the first round (using the HTBI primer set) targeted the TCR CDR3. TCRdb independently ran MiXCR on the multiplex PCR reads; one entry per CDR3 protein. Of approximately 590,000 distinct CDR3 sequences listed, around 45% are singletons. Newly diagnosed hyperthyroidism, duration under 2 months, in patients aged 18 to 65. From germline, CDR1 is SEHNR and CDR2 FQNEAQ (reference sequence). With V trimmed by 4 bases and J by 0 bases, 12 bases remained unmatched. The CDR3 consists of 19 residues. A note on this clonotype: As yet, its antigen is unknown.

The sequence was collected from a woman younger than 30 with Graves' hyperthyroidism. The sequencing sample was made of peripheral blood or thyroid tissue (not recorded which). The chain carries TRBV7-9 and TRBJ1-6; 7 nucleotides align to TRBD1. CDR3 amino acids: CASSSKKQGTSSYNSPLHF. For the CDR3, the DNA is TGTGCCAGCAGCTCTAAGAAACAGGGGACGAGCTCCTATAATTCACCCCTCCACTTT.